Listed below are T cell receptor beta chains from one sample, sequenced in a study of T cells in Graves' hyperthyroidism and ophthalmopathy. TCRdb reanalysed the multiplex PCR reads using MiXCR and keeps one entry per CDR3 protein. The table has under 550,000 distinct CDR3 sequences, approximately 15% seen once; the top ten hold 5.3%. The sequencing sample was made of blood. Receptor source: a woman aged 18 to 35 with Graves' hyperthyroidism. Both conserved end residues are part of each CDR3. A D gene is named only where the DNA matches it firmly. Clone sizes are given selectively: once, few, many, or a class where the clone is expanded.

cdr3_aa	cdr3_nt	v_call	j_call	clone_size	d_call
CASSFGAGEQYF	TGTGCCAGCAGTTTTGGGGCCGGCGAGCAGTACTTC	TRBV28	TRBJ2-7	many	.
CASSFRDNYGYTF	TGTGCCAGCAGTTTTCGGGATAACTATGGCTACACCTTC	TRBV28	TRBJ1-2	many	.
CASSLRIYGTEAFF	TGTGCCAGCAGCTTACGCATTTACGGCACTGAAGCTTTCTTT	TRBV7-8	TRBJ1-1	many	.
CAIRGGEGLTEAFF	TGTGCCATCAGGGGGGGCGAGGGCCTCACTGAAGCTTTCTTT	TRBV10-3	TRBJ1-1	many	.
CASSLDDIQYF	TGTGCCAGCAGCTTAGATGACATTCAGTACTTC	TRBV7-8	TRBJ2-4	.	.
CASSLKGQVTNTEAFF	TGTGCCAGTAGTCTCAAAGGACAGGTCACGAACACTGAAGCTTTCTTT	TRBV19	TRBJ1-1	.	TRBD1
CSASRKEYSNQPQHF	TGCAGTGCTAGCCGTAAAGAGTATAGCAATCAGCCCCAGCATTTT	TRBV20-1	TRBJ1-5	few	.
CASSPFKSGSSYNEQFF	TGCGCCAGCAGTCCCTTTAAAAGCGGGAGCTCCTACAATGAGCAGTTCTTC	TRBV5-1	TRBJ2-1	many	TRBD2
CASSLESGLTYEQYF	TGTGCCAGCAGCTTAGAGAGCGGGCTAACCTACGAGCAGTACTTC	TRBV11-2	TRBJ2-7	.	.
CASSLEGREYNEQFF	TGTGCCAGCAGCTTGGAGGGGAGGGAATACAATGAGCAGTTCTTC	TRBV7-2	TRBJ2-1	many	TRBD2
CASSQYTSQETQYF	TGTGCCAGCAGCCAGTACACATCACAAGAGACCCAGTACTTC	TRBV12-3/TRBV12-4	TRBJ2-5	many	.
CASSLGWQTGELFF	TGTGCCAGCAGCTTAGGGTGGCAGACCGGGGAGCTGTTTTTT	TRBV11-1	TRBJ2-2	many	.
CASRNTGPRRTGELFF	TGTGCCAGCAGAAATACAGGTCCGCGGAGGACCGGGGAGCTGTTTTTT	TRBV28	TRBJ2-2	many	.
CASRDTGGREAFF	TGTGCCAGCAGGGATACAGGGGGCCGAGAAGCTTTCTTT	TRBV27	TRBJ1-1	many	TRBD1
CASKRSGETEAFF	TGTGCCAGTAAAAGGTCGGGTGAAACTGAAGCTTTCTTT	TRBV12-3/TRBV12-4	TRBJ1-1	many	.
CASSGDRSIDTQYF	TGTGCCAGCAGTGGGGACAGGTCTATAGATACGCAGTATTTT	TRBV6-2/TRBV6-3	TRBJ2-3	few	TRBD1
CSAGGASGVDEQFF	TGCAGCGCCGGGGGAGCTAGCGGGGTCGATGAGCAGTTCTTC	TRBV29-1	TRBJ2-1	.	TRBD2
CASGQDRYNEQFF	TGTGCTAGTGGTCAAGACCGTTACAATGAGCAGTTCTTC	TRBV12-5	TRBJ2-1	many	.
CASSLVRTETQYF	TGTGCCAGCAGCTTAGTTAGGACGGAGACCCAGTACTTC	TRBV7-2	TRBJ2-5	many	.
CASSRQPNYGYTF	TGTGCCAGCTCACGACAGCCTAACTATGGCTACACCTTC	TRBV18	TRBJ1-2	many	.
CASSIFNEQFF	TGTGCCAGCAGTATTTTCAATGAGCAGTTCTTC	TRBV28	TRBJ2-1	medium-sized	.
CASSLEGSTSYEQYF	TGTGCCAGCAGCTTAGAAGGTAGTACCTCCTACGAGCAGTACTTC	TRBV7-9	TRBJ2-7	.	.
CASREKGGSTWAEAFF	TGTGCCAGCCGGGAAAAGGGTGGTTCTACTTGGGCTGAAGCTTTCTTT	TRBV6-1	TRBJ1-1	few	.
CASSPHPGQGTTEAFF	TGTGCCAGCAGCCCCCATCCGGGACAGGGCACCACTGAAGCTTTCTTT	TRBV3-1	TRBJ1-1	.	TRBD1
CASSQGARRTYEQYF	TGTGCCAGCAGCCAAGGGGCCAGGCGAACCTACGAGCAGTACTTC	TRBV14	TRBJ2-7	many	.
CASSQASSQAYEQYF	TGTGCCAGCAGCCAAGCCTCCTCCCAGGCCTACGAGCAGTACTTC	TRBV3-1	TRBJ2-7	many	.
CASSHSSTDTQYF	TGTGCCAGCAGCCACTCTAGCACAGATACGCAGTATTTT	TRBV5-6	TRBJ2-3	many	.
CAWSQQGREQYF	TGTGCCTGGAGTCAACAGGGCCGGGAGCAGTACTTC	TRBV30	TRBJ2-7	many	.
CASTGQGTEAFF	TGCGCCAGCACCGGGCAGGGCACTGAAGCTTTCTTT	TRBV4-1	TRBJ1-1	.	.
CASSLGTTRETQYF	TGTGCCAGCAGCCTCGGGACTACTAGAGAGACCCAGTACTTC	TRBV9	TRBJ2-5	few	TRBD2
CSASGLASGSRSTDTQYF	TGCAGTGCTAGTGGGTTGGCTAGCGGGAGTAGGAGCACAGATACGCAGTATTTT	TRBV20-1	TRBJ2-3	many	TRBD2
CASSWGLAGGTSTQYF	TGTGCCAGCAGCTGGGGACTAGCGGGGGGTACTTCAACGCAGTATTTT	TRBV11-2	TRBJ2-3	many	TRBD2
CASTKTGGGYEQYF	TGTGCCAGCACCAAAACAGGGGGCGGCTACGAGCAGTACTTC	TRBV7-9	TRBJ2-7	few	TRBD1
CASSFRDSMNTEAFF	TGCGCCAGCAGCTTCCGGGACAGCATGAACACTGAAGCTTTCTTT	TRBV5-1	TRBJ1-1	.	TRBD1
CASSARPGWGNEQFF	TGTGCCAGCAGCGCACGTCCCGGGTGGGGCAATGAGCAGTTCTTC	TRBV11-2	TRBJ2-1	many	.
CASSLSPGTDTQYF	TGTGCCAGCAGCTTGTCCCCTGGCACAGATACGCAGTATTTT	TRBV7-3	TRBJ2-3	many	.
CASRFSGRRITDTQYF	TGTGCCAGCCGATTTAGCGGGAGACGTATCACAGATACGCAGTATTTT	TRBV27	TRBJ2-3	few	TRBD2